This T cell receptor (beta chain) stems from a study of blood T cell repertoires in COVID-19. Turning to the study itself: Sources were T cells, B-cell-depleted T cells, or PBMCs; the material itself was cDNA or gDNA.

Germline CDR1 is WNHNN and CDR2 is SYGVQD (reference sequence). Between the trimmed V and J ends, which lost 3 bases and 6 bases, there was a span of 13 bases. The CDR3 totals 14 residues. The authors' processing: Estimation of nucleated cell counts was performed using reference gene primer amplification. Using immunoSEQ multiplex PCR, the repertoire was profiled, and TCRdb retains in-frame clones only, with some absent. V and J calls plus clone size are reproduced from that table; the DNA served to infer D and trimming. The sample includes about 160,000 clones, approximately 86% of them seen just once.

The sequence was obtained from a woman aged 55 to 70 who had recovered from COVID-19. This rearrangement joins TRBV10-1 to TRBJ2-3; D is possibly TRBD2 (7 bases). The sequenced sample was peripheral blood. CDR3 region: CASSDTGGRDTQYF. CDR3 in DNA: TGCGCCAGCAGTGATACGGGGGGCCGTGATACGCAGTATTTT.